Below, 7 T cell receptor beta chains from the same sample are listed, as sequenced in a study of blood T cell repertoires in COVID-19. The assay was immunoSEQ multiplex PCR, and TCRdb's table has in-frame clones only and misses some. The sample shows over 130,000 clones, 84% of them seen only once. Input material: peripheral blood. Every receptor here comes from a human donor in a cohort sampled during active COVID-19.

J is TRBJ2-5 and V is TRBV5-5, with D possibly being TRBD2 (5 bases). Deletions cut 2 bases from V and 6 bases from J, with 11 bases between. The CDR3 totals 13 residues. Per the germline V gene, CDR1 is SGHKS and CDR2 is YYEKEE (reference sequence). The CDR3: CASSFEGGKTQYF. The DNA for the CDR3 is TGTGCCAGCAGCTTTGAGGGTGGAAAGACCCAGTACTTC. Supplemented by reference TRBV5-5 and TRBJ2-5, the full variable domain reads DAGVTQSPTHLIKTRGQQVTLRCSPISGHKSVSWYQQVLGQGPQFIFQYYEKEERGRGNFPDRFSARQFPNYSSELNVNALLLGDSALYLCASSFEGGKTQYFGPGTRLLVL.

This chain uses TRBV11-2 with TRBJ1-3; TRBD1 is a possible D gene (6 bases). The CDR3 length is 15 residues. Trimming stripped 5 bases from V and 1 base from J, with 12 bases between. CDR1 and CDR2 (germline): SGHAT, FQNNGV. CDR3 protein: CASSAYRASGNTIYF. The CDR3 nucleotides read TGTGCCAGCAGCGCGTACAGGGCATCTGGAAACACCATATATTTT.

This clone was observed a single time. The CDR3 is CASSKPGQGKTGELFF. The CDR3 region has the DNA TGTGCCAGCAGTAAACCGGGACAGGGGAAAACCGGGGAGCTGTTTTTT. The rearrangement links TRBV28 to TRBJ2-2; TRBD1 aligns across 10 bases. Germline CDR1 reads MDHEN; CDR2 reads SYDVKM. The ends lost 5 bases at V and 5 bases at J; junction bases unmatched: 8. CDR3 length: 16 amino acids. Supplemented by reference TRBV28 and TRBJ2-2, the full variable domain reads DVKVTQSSRYLVKRTGEKVFLECVQDMDHENMFWYRQDPGLGLRLIYFSYDVKMKEKGDIPEGYSVSREKKERFSLILESASTNQTSMYLCASSKPGQGKTGELFFGEGSRLTVL.

This chain uses TRBV5-1 with TRBJ1-4, with TRBD1 identical over 7 bases. J lost 12 bases, V lost 4 bases, and 12 bases had no gene match. This CDR3 is built from 14 residues. CDR1 is SGHRS and CDR2 is YFSETQ in the germline V gene. The CDR3: CASSPKRQGEELFF. The CDR3 nucleotides are TGCGCCAGCAGCCCCAAGAGACAGGGAGAGGAACTGTTTTTT.

The chain employs TRBV28 and TRBJ2-7; TRBD1 matches 7 bases. Germline loops: CDR1 MDHEN, CDR2 SYDVKM. This CDR3 has 14 residues. V shed 6 bases and J 6 bases; nucleotides not matched to a gene: 11. The CDR3 here is CASSRMGTVAEQYF. DNA of the CDR3: TGTGCCAGCAGCCGAATGGGGACAGTAGCCGAGCAGTACTTC.

This clone showed up just once. This chain joins TRBV3-1 (or the pseudogene TRBV3-2) and TRBJ2-3; 14 bases line up with TRBD2. The germline V gene encodes CDR1 LGHDT and CDR2 YNNKEL (reference sequence). The junction had 4 bases not matched to a gene; V was cut back by 4 bases and J by 1 base. This CDR3 region has 17 residues. CDR3 coding DNA: TGTGCCAGCAGCCTTATGACTAGCGGGGGGGGCACAGATACGCAGTATTTT. Translation gives CASSLMTSGGGTDTQYF.

The chain links TRBV21-1 to TRBJ2-3; the table's D call, TRBD1, was not checked against the DNA. TRBV21-1 is listed as a pseudogene. The CDR3 is 15 amino acids. The CDR3 is CASSPQQGATDTQYF. CDR3 sequence (DNA): TGTGCCAGCAGCCCACAACAGGGGGCAACAGATACGCAGTATTTT.